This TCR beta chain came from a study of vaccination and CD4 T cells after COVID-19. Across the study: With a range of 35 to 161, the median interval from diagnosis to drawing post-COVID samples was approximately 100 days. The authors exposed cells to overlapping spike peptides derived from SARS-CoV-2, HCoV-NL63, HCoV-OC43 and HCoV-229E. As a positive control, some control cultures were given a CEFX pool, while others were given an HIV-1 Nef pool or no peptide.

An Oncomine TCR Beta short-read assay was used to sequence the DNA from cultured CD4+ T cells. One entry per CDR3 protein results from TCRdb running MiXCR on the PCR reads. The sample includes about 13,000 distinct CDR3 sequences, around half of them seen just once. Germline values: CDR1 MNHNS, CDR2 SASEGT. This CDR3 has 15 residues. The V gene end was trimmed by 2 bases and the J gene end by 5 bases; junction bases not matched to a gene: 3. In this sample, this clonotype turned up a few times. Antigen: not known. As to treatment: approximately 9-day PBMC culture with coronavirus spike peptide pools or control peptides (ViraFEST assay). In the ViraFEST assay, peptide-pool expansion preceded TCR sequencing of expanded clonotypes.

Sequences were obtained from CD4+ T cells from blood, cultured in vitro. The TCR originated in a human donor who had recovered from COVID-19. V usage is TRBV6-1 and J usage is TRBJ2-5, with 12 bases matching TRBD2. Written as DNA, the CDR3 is TGTGCCAGCAGTGAACTAGCGGGGGGGCCGGAGACCCAGTACTTC. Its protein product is CASSELAGGPETQYF.